These 20 T cell receptor beta chains were all obtained from the same sample, sequenced in a study of blood T cell repertoires in COVID-19. Only in-frame clones appear in the TCRdb table, and some are missing; sequencing was by immunoSEQ multiplex PCR. The top ten hold 2.5% to 3% of the sample, which has some 310,000 clones, about nine tenths seen once. What was sequenced was peripheral blood. The source is a woman in her 30s with COVID-19, enrolled during active disease.

This chain uses TRBV10-3 with TRBJ1-2, with 7 bases fitting TRBD1. V dropped 11 bases and J dropped 6; count of bases not matched to a gene: 6. This CDR3 is 11 amino acids long. Per the germline V gene, CDR1 is ENHRY and CDR2 is SYGVKD. In DNA, the CDR3 is TGTGCCGGAGACAGGGAGGATGGCTACACCTTC. Translation: CAGDREDGYTF.

The gene calls are TRBV6-6 and TRBJ1-4; no definite D call. CDR3 length: 13 residues. Trimming left V 1 base short and J 6 bases short, with 6 bases between. Germline V CDR1 and CDR2: MNHNY, SVGAGI (reference sequence). The CDR3 protein is CASSYFGDEKLFF. For the CDR3, the DNA is TGTGCCAGCAGTTACTTCGGGGATGAAAAACTGTTTTTT.

The V and J genes are TRBV14 and TRBJ2-7; TRBD1 matches at 9 bases. The CDR3 extends over 14 amino acids. Germline V gene sequence: CDR1 SGHDN, CDR2 FVKESK. J was trimmed by 5 bases and V by 5 bases; bases with no gene match: 7. The CDR3 loop is CASSFRTGAHEQYF. Here the CDR3 DNA reads TGTGCCAGCAGCTTTCGGACAGGGGCCCACGAGCAGTACTTC.

The rearrangement uses TRBV24-1 and TRBJ2-5; D is perhaps TRBD2 (6 bases). V dropped 2 bases and J dropped 4 bases, with 13 bases sitting between them. Germline CDR1 is KGHDR and CDR2 is SFDVKD. There are 15 residues in the CDR3. The CDR3 DNA reads TGTGCCACCAGTGATTCCCACGGGAGCGGAGAGACCCAGTACTTC. Its translation: CATSDSHGSGETQYF.

This chain uses TRBV19 with TRBJ1-3, with D possibly being TRBD1 (5 bases). The V end was cut by 6 bases, the J end by 1 base, with 10 bases between. Germline lookup yields CDR1 LNHDA and CDR2 SQIVND (reference sequence). CDR3 length: 14 residues. The DNA for the CDR3 is TGTGCCAGTAGCAGGGAACCTTCTGGAAACACCATATATTTT. Translated, it gives CASSREPSGNTIYF.

Regarding this clone: It is likely a read error, because the conserved phenylalanine at the end of the CDR3 is missing. No DNA is shown, since the ends of the CDR3 on it are uncertain; the CDR3 is the one TCRdb lists. The chain carries TRBV18 and TRBJ2-7; no check of the table's D call, TRBD1, against the DNA was made. Germline-derived CDR1 and CDR2 are KGHSH and LQKENI. The CDR3 contains 11 residues when both ends are counted. The CDR3 is CASSPLWPILS.

The chain employs TRBV7-2 and TRBJ1-6, with D possibly TRBD1 on 5 matching bases. Germline assignment: CDR1 SGHTA and CDR2 FQGNSA. V shed 2 bases and J shed 0 bases, with 14 bases lying between them. The CDR3 has 18 amino acids. In nucleotides, the CDR3 is TGTGCCAGCAGCTTACCCAGGGATCAAAGCTCCTATAATTCACCCCTCCACTTT. This encodes CASSLPRDQSSYNSPLHF.

This clone was counted a single time. V is TRBV19 and J is TRBJ1-4; TRBD1 agrees at 7 bases. Trimming removed 9 bases from V and 4 bases from J; junction bases left unmatched: 8. Germline loops: CDR1 LNHDA, CDR2 SQIVND (reference sequence). The CDR3 is 14 amino acids. The CDR3: CASGEQGHNEKLFF. The DNA for the CDR3 is TGTGCCAGCGGCGAACAGGGGCATAATGAAAAACTGTTTTTT.

This clone was detected only a few times. This chain connects TRBV5-6 to TRBJ1-2; D unresolved. V was cut by 0 bases and J by 7 bases, with 10 bases left in between. Germline V gives CDR1 SGHDT, CDR2 YYEEEE. The CDR3 spans 13 residues. CDR3 coding DNA: TGTGCCAGCAGCTTGGTTACGGGTACTGGCTACACCTTC. This sequence encodes CASSLVTGTGYTF.

The chain employs TRBV9 and TRBJ1-1; D gene uncertain. V was pared by 3 bases and J by 1 base, with 10 bases between. This CDR3 has 14 residues. Germline lookup yields CDR1 SGDLS and CDR2 YYNGEE. Written as DNA, the CDR3 is TGTGCCAGCAGCGGGTCCCTCGGGAACACTGAAGCTTTCTTT. Its protein is CASSGSLGNTEAFF.

CDR3 region: CAGRDWRTGELFF. The CDR3 coding sequence is TGTGCCGGAAGGGACTGGCGAACCGGGGAGCTGTTTTTT. The rearrangement uses TRBV7-9 and TRBJ2-2, with D maybe TRBD2 (6 bases). CDR3 length equals 13 residues. CDR1 and CDR2 from the germline V gene are SEHNR and FQNEAQ (reference sequence). The V end lost 11 bases, the J end lost 5 bases, and 15 bases lay between the germline ends.

The chain links TRBV10-3 to TRBJ2-7; D uncertain. Germline V CDR1 and CDR2: ENHRY, SYGVKD. This CDR3 has 17 residues. Trimming cost V 2 bases and J 3 bases, with 20 bases left between them. The CDR3 spells CAISEPASPTSDYEQYF. CDR3 bases: TGTGCCATCAGTGAGCCTGCCAGCCCGACTTCTGACTACGAGCAGTACTTC.

The rearrangement uses TRBV12-2 and TRBJ2-3; the table's D gene call, TRBD2, was not cross checked with the DNA. TRBV12-2 is a known pseudogene. The CDR3 spans 18 residues. The CDR3 reads CASRPAFLAGGPTDTQYF. The CDR3 DNA sequence: TGTGCAAGTCGCCCCGCCTTTCTAGCGGGAGGGCCCACAGATACGCAGTATTTT.

The chain links TRBV5-4 to TRBJ2-1; unclear D gene. Deletions cut 4 bases from V and 6 bases from J, with 14 bases between. Germline lookup yields CDR1 SGHNT and CDR2 YYREEE (reference sequence). The CDR3 is made up of 14 amino acids. The CDR3 DNA sequence: TGTGCCAGCAGCCTTCTAGGAGACTCCAATGAGCAGTTCTTC. Translated, it gives CASSLLGDSNEQFF.

This chain connects TRBV6-5 to TRBJ2-3, with D uncertain. Germline CDR1 is MNHEY and CDR2 is SVGAGI. The V end was cut by 5 bases, the J end by 4 bases, with 13 bases between. CDR3 length: 14 residues. CDR3 in DNA: TGTGCCAGCAGTCCTCTATACAGCTCAGATACGCAGTATTTT. Its protein is CASSPLYSSDTQYF.

The V gene is TRBV5-6, the J gene TRBJ2-1; D not certain. The V gene's germline CDR1 is SGHDT and CDR2 YYEEEE. V was cut by 1 base and J by 0 bases, with 8 bases left in between. The CDR3 is 15 amino acids. The CDR3 coding sequence is TGTGCCAGCAGCTTGATGCTAAACTCCTACAATGAGCAGTTCTTC. This codes for CASSLMLNSYNEQFF. The whole variable domain, remainder taken from reference TRBV5-6 and TRBJ2-1, is DAGVTQSPTHLIKTRGQQVTLRCSPKSGHDTVSWYQQALGQGPQFIFQYYEEEERQRGNFPDRFSGHQFPNYSSELNVNALLLGDSALYLCASSLMLNSYNEQFFGPGTRLTVL.

The rearrangement uses TRBV28 and TRBJ1-3; 8 bases match TRBD1. The V segment lost 4 bases and the J segment 3 bases; nucleotides outside the gene matches: 5. Germline V gene sequence: CDR1 MDHEN, CDR2 SYDVKM. The CDR3 consists of 15 residues. Written as DNA, the CDR3 is TGTGCCAGCAGTTCCACAGGGGGAGGTGGAAACACCATATATTTT. Its protein is CASSSTGGGGNTIYF.

This clone was seen a few times. The same CDR3 also results from other DNA sequences found in this sample. The chain employs TRBV5-1 and TRBJ2-2; TRBD2 is a possible D gene (6 bases). Trimming removed 0 bases from V and 4 bases from J, with 7 bases in between. Germline loops: CDR1 SGHRS, CDR2 YFSETQ. The CDR3 is 14 residues long. CDR3 DNA: TGCGCCAGCAGCTTGGCCGGGGGCACCGGGGAGCTGTTTTTT. Translation: CASSLAGGTGELFF. The variable domain in full, completed from reference TRBV5-1 and TRBJ2-2, reads KAGVTQTPRYLIKTRGQQVTLSCSPISGHRSVSWYQQTPGQGLQFLFEYFSETQRNKGNFPGRFSGRQFSNSRSEMNVSTLELGDSALYLCASSLAGGTGELFFGEGSRLTVL.

The chain links TRBV27 to TRBJ2-7, with 8 bases identical to TRBD1. Trimming cost V 3 bases and J 1 base; bases outside gene matches: 5. CDR3 length equals 15 residues. CDR1 is MNHEY and CDR2 is SMNVEV in the germline V gene (reference sequence). Written as DNA, the CDR3 is TGTGCCAGCAGTTTCGGGACAGGAGGTTCCTACGAGCAGTACTTC. Translation gives CASSFGTGGSYEQYF.

The chain employs TRBV7-8 and TRBJ2-3; 8 nucleotides align to TRBD1. Germline loops: CDR1 SGHVS, CDR2 FQNEAQ. The CDR3 sequence is 13 residues long. Losses at the gene ends were 4 bases for V and 13 bases for J; bases not matched to a gene: 10. CDR3 protein: CASSWRGETGEYF. The CDR3 coding sequence is TGTGCCAGCAGCTGGCGGGGCGAGACAGGGGAGTATTTT. Variable domain in full (rest from reference TRBV7-8 and TRBJ2-3): GAGVSQSPRYKVAKRGQDVALRCDPISGHVSLFWYQQALGQGPEFLTYFQNEAQLDKSGLPSDRFFAERPEGSVSTLKIQRTQQEDSAVYLCASSWRGETGEYFGPGTRLTVL.